This entry lists 14 T cell receptor beta chains sequenced from one sample in a study of shared clonotypes between healthy human individuals. TCRdb keeps only in-frame clones here, not all; method: immunoSEQ multiplex PCR. The sample lists nearly 1,000,000 clones, over 75% seen once, with about 1.5% in the top ten. The specimen sequenced was memory CD4+ T cells sorted from blood. Subset defined: CD45RA-negative fraction. The origin of the receptors is a man aged 18-30 years in good health.

The V call is TRBV28, the J call TRBJ2-7; TRBD1 matches 8 bases. V trimming: 6 bases; J trimming: 3 bases; junction bases outside the gene matches: 7. There are 14 residues in the CDR3. Germline CDR1 is MDHEN and CDR2 is SYDVKM. CDR3: CASSGQGWVYEQYF. The CDR3 nucleotides are TGTGCCAGCAGCGGACAGGGATGGGTCTACGAGCAGTACTTC.

CDR3 amino acids: CASSLGQAYNEQFF. In DNA form, the CDR3 reads TGCGCCAGCAGCCTGGGACAGGCCTACAATGAGCAGTTCTTC. V and J are TRBV4-3 and TRBJ2-1; 8 positions match TRBD1. The CDR3 is made up of 14 amino acids. V shed 4 bases and J 2 bases; nucleotides not matched to a gene: 1. The germline V gene encodes CDR1 LGHNA and CDR2 YSLEER.

This chain links TRBV9 with TRBJ2-7; the match to TRBD2 covers 9 bases. Germline CDR1 and CDR2: SGDLS and YYNGEE. Unmatched junction bases numbered 10, after V lost 0 bases and J lost 6 bases. The CDR3 is made up of 16 amino acids. In DNA, the CDR3 is TGTGCCAGCAGCGTAGCCGCCGGGACTAGCTCTTTCGAGCAGTACTTC. Its translation: CASSVAAGTSSFEQYF.

J is TRBJ2-7 and V is TRBV29-1, with 8 bases aligning to TRBD1. This CDR3 has 15 amino acids. Trimming cost V 4 bases and J 5 bases; bases outside gene matches: 13. CDR1 and CDR2 from the germline V gene are SQVTM and ANQGSEA. The CDR3 region has the DNA TGCAGCGTTGCATCGAAACGGACAGGGAGCGACGAGCAGTACTTC. Translating gives CSVASKRTGSDEQYF.

The rearrangement uses TRBV6-6 and TRBJ1-2, with a possible D match to TRBD1 (6 bases). The germline CDR1 and CDR2 sequences are MNHNY and SVGAGI (reference sequence). V was cut by 6 bases and J by 8 bases, with 16 bases left in between. This CDR3 has 13 residues. The CDR3 loop reads CASRNNRVEGYTF. Here the CDR3 DNA reads TGTGCCAGCAGAAATAACAGGGTGGAAGGCTACACCTTC.

The V gene is TRBV18, the J gene TRBJ1-1; D is unresolved. V was cut by 1 base and J by 11 bases, with 11 bases left in between. Germline CDR1 KGHSH, CDR2 LQKENI. This CDR3 spans 12 amino acids. The CDR3 sequence is CASSPLPRTAFF. The CDR3, as DNA: TGTGCCAGCTCACCACTACCCAGAACGGCTTTCTTT.

V is TRBV5-1 and J is TRBJ2-4; D assignment may be TRBD1 or TRBD2 (5 bases each). Trimming removed 4 bases at V and 1 base at J, with 12 bases between. The germline CDR1 and CDR2 sequences are SGHRS and YFSETQ. The CDR3 spans 15 residues. CDR3 sequence reads: CASSPSWGAKNIQYF. In DNA form, the CDR3 reads TGCGCCAGCAGCCCGTCGTGGGGGGCCAAAAACATTCAGTACTTC.

Regarding this clone: Germline and junction disagree at one end, which may indicate a read error. V gene TRBV27 combines with J gene TRBJ2-7; TRBD1 matches 8 bases. In germline, CDR1 is MNHEY, CDR2 SMNVEV (reference sequence). This CDR3 comprises 13 residues. CDR3 coding DNA: TGTGCCAGCAGTCAGAACAGGGGGGCGCTCCCCATTTTC. It codes for CASSQNRGALPIF.

The chain combines TRBV2 with TRBJ2-5; D is possibly TRBD1 (5 bases). Trimming stripped 8 bases from V and 5 bases from J, with 12 bases between. The germline CDR1 and CDR2 sequences are SNHLY and FYNNEI. This CDR3 has 12 residues. The CDR3 sequence is CASSWGRETQYF. CDR3 sequence (DNA): TGTGCCAGCTCGTGGGGCAGGGAGACCCAGTACTTC.

The J gene is TRBJ2-3, the V gene TRBV7-2; possibly TRBD2 for D (6 bases). The germline V gene encodes CDR1 SGHTA and CDR2 FQGNSA. The V end lost 7 bases, the J end lost 1 base, and 15 bases lay between the germline ends. This CDR3 is built from 15 residues. The CDR3 nucleotides read TGTGCCAGCAACGGAGGGCCATCTCGCACAGATACGCAGTATTTT. It codes for CASNGGPSRTDTQYF.

The V gene is TRBV10-2, the J gene TRBJ1-1, with a possible D match to TRBD1 (6 bases). Germline V CDR1 and CDR2: WSHSY, SAAADI. V lost 0 bases to trimming and J lost 4 bases, with 9 bases between them. CDR3 length: 14 amino acids. The CDR3 reads CASSESGGLTEAFF. The DNA for the CDR3 is TGCGCCAGCAGTGAGTCTGGGGGGCTCACTGAAGCTTTCTTT.

The rearrangement links TRBV18 to TRBJ1-6; D is undetermined. Germline-derived CDR1 and CDR2 are KGHSH and LQKENI. This CDR3 is built from 13 residues. V was clipped by 6 bases and J by 10 bases, with 13 bases between them. The CDR3 DNA reads TGTGCCAGCTCGCCTGAACAAGGGTCACCCCTCCACTTT. It translates to CASSPEQGSPLHF.

The chain combines TRBV30 with TRBJ2-5; TRBD2 agrees at 7 bases. The CDR3 runs to 11 residues. Germline V gene data show CDR1 as GTSNPN and CDR2 as SVGIG (reference sequence). CDR3 region: CTSGEEETQYF. CDR3 DNA sequence: TGTACGAGCGGGGAGGAAGAGACCCAGTACTTC.

The gene calls are TRBV11-3 and TRBJ2-2, with 13 bases aligning to TRBD2. The germline V gene has CDR1 SGHNT and CDR2 YENEEA. The V gene end was trimmed by 5 bases and the J gene end by 1 base; junction bases not matched to a gene: 4. The CDR3 sequence is 17 residues long. CDR3 bases: TGTGCCAGCAGCCTCGGGACTAGCGGGGAGAACACCGGGGAGCTGTTTTTT. It specifies CASSLGTSGENTGELFF.